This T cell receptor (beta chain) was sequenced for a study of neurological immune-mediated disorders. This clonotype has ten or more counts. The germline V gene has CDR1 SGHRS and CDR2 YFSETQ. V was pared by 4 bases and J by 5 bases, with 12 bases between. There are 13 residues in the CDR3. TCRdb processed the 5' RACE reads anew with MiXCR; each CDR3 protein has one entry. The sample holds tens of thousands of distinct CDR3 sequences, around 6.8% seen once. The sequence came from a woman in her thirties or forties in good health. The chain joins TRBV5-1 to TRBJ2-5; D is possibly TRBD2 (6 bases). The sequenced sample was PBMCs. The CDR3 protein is CASSVPSVETQYF. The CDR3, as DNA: TGCGCCAGCAGCGTACCTAGCGTTGAGACCCAGTACTTC.